Listed below are T cell receptor beta chains from one sample, sequenced in a study of regulatory and conventional T cells in breast cancer. TCRdb itself ran the PCR reads through MiXCR, one entry per CDR3 protein. The data hold 9,500 to 11,000 distinct CDR3 sequences, with just under 35% observed a single time. Sequencing was performed on conventional T cells from blood. The receptors come from a male donor in good health. CDR3s include the opening cysteine and the closing phenylalanine or tryptophan. Fields, in order: CDR3 length, V gene, D gene, J gene, clone size, CDR3 protein, CDR3 DNA. The D gene is left open where the match is weak. Some rows mark clone size as missing; the rest say once, few, many or name a class of expanded clone.

13	TRBV18	-	TRBJ2-2	-	CASPQGNTGELFF	TGTGCCAGCCCCCAGGGGAACACCGGGGAGCTGTTTTTT
13	TRBV7-9	-	TRBJ2-1	medium-sized	CASSSYDRELQIF	TGTGCCAGCAGCTCGTACGATAGGGAGCTACAGATCTTC
16	TRBV11-2	-	TRBJ2-1	-	CASSLNQGGQGNEQFF	TGTGCCAGCAGCTTAAATCAGGGAGGACAAGGCAATGAGCAGTTCTTC
16	TRBV7-2	-	TRBJ2-1	-	CASSLGGGAVSYEQFF	TGTGCCAGCAGCTTAGGTGGGGGGGCCGTCTCCTATGAGCAGTTCTTC
15	TRBV19	TRBD1	TRBJ1-2	-	CASSIATGGYYVYTF	TGTGCCAGTAGTATAGCGACAGGGGGCTACTATGTCTACACCTTC
14	TRBV5-6	-	TRBJ1-6	medium-sized	CASSPAYTNSPLHF	TGTGCCAGCAGCCCCGCCTACACTAATTCACCCCTCCACTTT
12	TRBV20-1	-	TRBJ2-1	medium-sized	CSASRLTNEQFF	TGCAGTGCTAGCAGGCTGACCAATGAGCAGTTCTTC
15	TRBV5-1	TRBD2	TRBJ2-3	-	CASMTSGGFTDTQYF	TGCGCCAGCATGACTAGCGGGGGCTTCACAGATACGCAGTATTTT
11	TRBV7-2	-	TRBJ2-1	few	CAGGGRNEQFF	TGTGCTGGGGGAGGTCGGAATGAGCAGTTCTTC
16	TRBV7-2	TRBD2	TRBJ2-1	-	CASSSKGLAGSNEQFF	TGTGCCAGCAGCTCTAAAGGACTAGCGGGGAGCAATGAGCAGTTCTTC
15	TRBV3-1	-	TRBJ2-5	-	CASSQGLPTLGTQYF	TGTGCCAGCAGCCAAGGACTACCCACCCTTGGGACCCAGTACTTC
14	TRBV7-9	-	TRBJ1-6	medium-sized	CASSLSQWNSPLHF	TGTGCCAGCAGCTTATCCCAGTGGAATTCACCCCTCCACTTT
16	TRBV11-2	TRBD1	TRBJ2-7	-	CASSLEGQAPTYEQYF	TGTGCCAGCAGCTTAGAAGGACAGGCCCCCACCTACGAGCAGTACTTC
13	TRBV5-1	TRBD1	TRBJ1-2	-	CASSLGTGSLYTF	TGCGCTAGCAGCCTCGGGACAGGTTCCCTCTACACCTTC
15	TRBV30	TRBD1	TRBJ2-5	-	CTWSAGTGGLQTQYF	TGTACCTGGAGTGCCGGGACAGGGGGCTTGCAGACCCAGTACTTC
15	TRBV7-2	TRBD2	TRBJ2-5	few	CASSLALGLAETQYF	TGTGCCAGCAGCCTAGCCTTGGGACTAGCGGAGACCCAGTACTTC
13	TRBV20-1	-	TRBJ1-5	few	CSASSDSNQPQHF	TGCAGTGCTAGTTCTGATAGCAATCAGCCCCAGCATTTT
14	TRBV20-1	-	TRBJ2-3	few	CSAFTPASTDTQYF	TGCAGTGCTTTTACGCCTGCTAGCACAGATACGCAGTATTTT
14	TRBV27	TRBD1	TRBJ2-5	few	CASSPGTGEETQYF	TGTGCCAGCAGTCCCGGGACAGGGGAAGAGACCCAGTACTTC
14	TRBV28	-	TRBJ2-7	medium-sized	CASSPAGGTYEQYF	TGTGCCAGCAGTCCAGCAGGCGGGACCTACGAGCAGTACTTC
15	TRBV19	TRBD1	TRBJ2-3	few	CASSSTGDRTDTQYF	TGTGCCAGTAGTTCCACAGGGGACCGGACAGATACGCAGTATTTT
16	TRBV5-1	TRBD1	TRBJ1-1	-	CASSPDRGRSSSEAFF	TGCGCCAGCAGCCCCGACAGGGGAAGATCGAGTTCTGAAGCTTTCTTT